This TCR beta chain was retrieved from a study of CD8+ T cells in alopecia areata. Whole-study findings and limits: Many of the expanded lesional clones endured in scalp and blood while on tofacitinib. Higher clonality and more expanded CD8+ clones appeared in lesional than normal scalp. Administration of tofacitinib significantly diminished scalp clonality and expanded CD8+ clones within the top 100.

Treatment meaning: oral pan-JAK inhibitor, 5-10 mg twice daily. Lesional scalp punch biopsies and peripheral blood were collected from alopecia areata patients. The trim removed 5 bases at V and 6 bases at J, leaving 10 bases unmatched. From germline, CDR1 is SEHNR and CDR2 FQNEAQ (reference sequence). CDR3 length: 16 residues. Following extraction, RNA underwent reverse transcription to cDNA, which served as the sequencing template. Produced via immunoSEQ multiplex PCR; TCRdb's table is partial and in-frame only. The sample carries under 150,000 clones, 56% recorded once. Details on this clone: Its target is unknown.

The material was CD4+ T cells sorted from blood, obtained at week 24, from a patient treated with tofacitinib. This receptor was obtained from a human donor with alopecia areata. The chain has TRBV7-9 and TRBJ2-1, with 10 bases fitting TRBD1. CDR3 sequence reads: CASSLIPGTGVNEQFF. CDR3 coding DNA: TGTGCCAGCAGCCTTATTCCCGGGACAGGGGTCAATGAGCAGTTCTTC.